The next 22 T cell receptor beta chains were all read from a single sample in a study of T cell repertoires in cytomegalovirus infection (dated by TCRdb to 2018 to 2020). Explained via the paper, the treatment or condition label denotes: in vitro stimulation with specific CMV peptide epitopes to enrich CMV-specific T cells. No antigen has been identified for these receptors. TCRdb records Illumina HiSeq 1500 as the sequencer. TCRdb reworked the public reads: Q25 trimming with fastp, MiXCR clone assembly, productive beta chains retained. Entries that share a CDR3 protein sequence are merged under the most common genes and DNA. The sample profile shows about 570,000 distinct CDR3 sequences; 40% of them were found once. The top ten clones comprise 48% of the sample. The material sequenced was cultured PBMCs, taken from culture after CMV antigen stimulation. Source of these receptors: a human donor in good health (CMV status not recorded). Some clones in this sample may be carry-over from other donors' samples.

The chain is built from TRBV20-1 and TRBJ2-6, with 7 bases that match TRBD1. Germline V gene sequence: CDR1 DFQATT, CDR2 SNEGSKA (reference sequence). The CDR3 is made up of 15 amino acids. The V and J ends lost 6 bases and 1 base, in that order; junction bases with no gene match: 6. CDR3 nucleotide sequence: TGCAGTGCAAGAAAACAGGGGTCTGGGGCCAACGTCCTGACTTTC. Translating it yields CSARKQGSGANVLTF.

This clonotype showed up many times. The chain combines TRBV7-2 with TRBJ2-5; 8 bases match TRBD2. The CDR3 has 16 amino acids. The junction had 13 bases not matched to a gene; V was cut back by 5 bases and J by 5 bases. The germline V gene encodes CDR1 SGHTA and CDR2 FQGNSA. The DNA for the CDR3 is TGTGCCAGCAGCCCGCAGGGGCGGGGGGCCGGGGAGACCCAGTACTTC. It yields the protein CASSPQGRGAGETQYF.

J is TRBJ1-3 and V is TRBV7-2; 8 nucleotides agree with TRBD1. Germline V gene sequence: CDR1 SGHTA, CDR2 FQGNSA. V lost 1 base to trimming and J lost 2 bases; unmatched junction nucleotides: 7. The CDR3 extends over 17 amino acids. The CDR3 DNA is TGTGCCAGCAGCTTAGTCGCGGACAGGGTGGCTGGAAACACCATATATTTT. Protein product: CASSLVADRVAGNTIYF.

This clonotype came up a few times. This chain connects TRBV18 to TRBJ2-7; TRBD1 aligns across 7 bases. The CDR3 totals 14 residues. The ends lost 1 base at V and 3 bases at J; junction bases unmatched: 3. From germline, CDR1 is KGHSH and CDR2 LQKENI. In DNA, the CDR3 is TGTGCCAGCTCACCACTAGGACAGGACTACGAGCAGTACTTC. It yields the protein CASSPLGQDYEQYF.

J is TRBJ2-1 and V is TRBV12-3 or TRBV12-4; D is ambiguous. V lost 6 bases, J lost 9 bases, and 24 bases lay in between. This CDR3 comprises 16 residues. This CDR3 reads CASSPPSGFGLIEQFF. The CDR3 bases are TGTGCCAGCAGCCCCCCCTCAGGCTTCGGTTTAATTGAGCAGTTCTTC.

The gene calls are TRBV19 and TRBJ2-3; D not resolved. Trimming left V 3 bases short and J 2 bases short, with 15 bases between. The germline V gene encodes CDR1 LNHDA and CDR2 SQIVND (reference sequence). This CDR3 region has 16 residues. Here the CDR3 DNA reads TGTGCCAGTAGTATCACTACCGGTTCGCCCACAGATACGCAGTATTTT. Translation: CASSITTGSPTDTQYF.

The chain is built from TRBV11-2 and TRBJ2-3; 7 bases map to TRBD2. The V and J ends lost 5 bases and 5 bases, in that order; junction bases with no gene match: 13. There are 16 residues in the CDR3. CDR1 and CDR2 (germline): SGHAT, FQNNGV. CDR3 region: CASSNYKDLAVDTQYF. The CDR3 bases are TGTGCCAGCAGCAACTACAAGGACCTAGCGGTAGATACGCAGTATTTT.

The chain combines TRBV20-1 with TRBJ2-1; D may be TRBD2 (6 bases). This CDR3 is built from 13 residues. Trimming shortened V by 5 bases and J by 9 bases, and 17 bases separated the two germline ends. Per germline, CDR1 DFQATT and CDR2 SNEGSKA (reference sequence). The DNA for the CDR3 is TGCAGTGCTCCCTCGGAGGGTTGGGGTGAGCAGTTCTTC. It codes for CSAPSEGWGEQFF.

The chain employs TRBV7-2 and TRBJ2-1; 13 bases line up with TRBD2. CDR1 and CDR2 (germline): SGHTA, FQGNSA. This CDR3 spans 17 amino acids. V lost 2 bases, J lost 10 bases, and 11 bases stayed unmatched. CDR3 bases: TGTGCCAGCAGCTTAACCCGGACTAGCGGGGGACCTCAGGAGCAGTTCTTC. Encoded protein: CASSLTRTSGGPQEQFF.

This clonotype occurred many times. The chain couples TRBV7-2 to TRBJ2-3; 7 bases agree with TRBD2. The CDR3 sequence is 16 residues long. The germline V gene has CDR1 SGHTA and CDR2 FQGNSA. The J segment lost 6 bases and the V segment lost 0 bases, leaving 9 bases of the junction unmatched. In nucleotides, the CDR3 is TGTGCCAGCAGCTTAGCCGGGGCGGGAGTAGGGGATACGCAGTATTTT. Protein: CASSLAGAGVGDTQYF.

This clonotype has more than one count but fewer than ten. The V call is TRBV7-9, the J call TRBJ2-4, with D unclear. The V gene lost 5 bases and the J gene lost 3 bases, with 5 bases spanning the gap. Germline V gene lookup returns CDR1 SEHNR and CDR2 FQNEAQ (reference sequence). The CDR3 is made up of 12 amino acids. The CDR3 sequence is CASSGLKNIQYF. CDR3 bases: TGTGCCAGCAGCGGCCTCAAAAACATTCAGTACTTC.

This clonotype has a single count. The chain combines TRBV12-3 or TRBV12-4 with TRBJ2-1; a weak D match, TRBD2 (6 bases). The CDR3 is 17 residues long. Trimming removed 9 bases at V and 6 bases at J, with 27 bases between. The CDR3 protein is CARTYNEWWEESNEQFF. The CDR3 region has the DNA TGTGCCAGGACCTATAACGAGTGGTGGGAGGAGAGCAATGAGCAGTTCTTC.

For the CDR3, the DNA is TGTGCCAGCAGCCGTTTCTATCTATCACAGAGCGGAGGCTACACCTTC. Residues: CASSRFYLSQSGGYTF. The chain employs TRBV7-9 and TRBJ1-2; D not resolved. V lost 5 bases to trimming and J lost 8 bases, with 24 bases between them. The germline V gene encodes CDR1 SEHNR and CDR2 FQNEAQ (reference sequence). This CDR3 comprises 16 residues.

The CDR3 nucleotides are TGTGCCAGCAGCTTAGAGGTCGTGAGCAGCCGGGGGGAGACCCAGTACTTC. The encoded protein is CASSLEVVSSRGETQYF. The V gene is TRBV7-2, the J gene TRBJ2-5, with a possible D match to TRBD2 (6 bases). CDR3 length: 17 residues. Per the germline V gene, CDR1 is SGHTA and CDR2 is FQGNSA. The germline V and J ends were trimmed by 1 base and 5 bases, with 20 bases remaining between them. Using reference TRBV7-2 and TRBJ2-5 for the parts outside the CDR3, the full variable domain is GAGVSQSPSNKVTEKGKDVELRCDPISGHTALYWYRQSLGQGLEFLIYFQGNSAPDKSGLPSDRFSAERTGGSVSTLTIQRTQQEDSAVYLCASSLEVVSSRGETQYFGPGTRLLVL.

This clonotype was seen repeatedly, ten times or more. The CDR3 loop is CASSLAFGEQYF. The CDR3 coding sequence is TGTGCCAGCAGCTTAGCCTTCGGCGAGCAGTACTTC. The chain has TRBV7-6 and TRBJ2-7, with D uncertain. V was clipped by 0 bases and J by 6 bases, with 6 bases between them. CDR3 size: 12 residues. The germline V gene encodes CDR1 SGHVS and CDR2 FNYEAQ.

This clonotype was seen at least ten times. The chain carries TRBV7-2 and TRBJ2-3; 7 bases are a match to TRBD1. Germline V gene sequence: CDR1 SGHTA, CDR2 FQGNSA. V lost 5 bases, J lost 0 bases, and 5 bases stayed unmatched. This CDR3 has 15 residues. This chain's CDR3 is CASSPDRASTDTQYF. The DNA for the CDR3 is TGTGCCAGCAGCCCCGACAGGGCCAGCACAGATACGCAGTATTTT.

V usage is TRBV2 and J usage is TRBJ2-1; 13 bases line up with TRBD2. Germline trimming cut 7 bases from V and 6 bases from J; bases unmatched to any gene: 6. The germline CDR1 and CDR2 sequences are SNHLY and FYNNEI. The CDR3 has 15 residues. The CDR3 spells CASNLLAGGPNEQFF. CDR3 nucleotide sequence: TGTGCCAGCAATCTACTAGCGGGGGGGCCCAATGAGCAGTTCTTC.

This clonotype was counted between two and nine times. This chain connects TRBV20-1 to TRBJ1-5, with 7 bases lining up with TRBD1. The germline gives CDR1 DFQATT, CDR2 SNEGSKA (reference sequence). This CDR3 contains 15 residues. With 2 bases clipped from V and 2 bases from J, the junction kept 6 bases outside the gene matches. The CDR3 sequence: CSARQGGGRNQPQHF. The CDR3 nucleotides are TGCAGTGCTAGACAGGGGGGGGGGCGCAATCAGCCCCAGCATTTT.

This clonotype was detected only once. The V call is TRBV10-3, the J call TRBJ2-2, with 8 bases lining up with TRBD1. Germline CDR1 is ENHRY and CDR2 is SYGVKD. The V gene end was trimmed by 6 bases and the J gene end by 2 bases; junction bases not matched to a gene: 5. The CDR3 totals 15 residues. The CDR3 is CAIRGTGGNTGELFF. In DNA form, the CDR3 reads TGTGCCATCAGGGGGACAGGCGGAAACACCGGGGAGCTGTTTTTT.

V usage is TRBV18 and J usage is TRBJ2-5, with D perhaps matching TRBD1 (6 bases). This CDR3 has 16 residues. Trimming left V 1 base short and J 0 bases short, with 12 bases between. Germline assignment: CDR1 KGHSH and CDR2 LQKENI. CDR3 loop: CASSPLGTWNQETQYF. The CDR3 DNA sequence: TGTGCCAGCTCACCACTCGGGACATGGAACCAAGAGACCCAGTACTTC.

This clonotype was detected only a few times. This chain links TRBV4-3 with TRBJ2-1, with D perhaps assigned TRBD1 or TRBD2 (5 bases each). Trimming pared 1 base from V and 8 bases from J, leaving 12 bases between. The CDR3 has 14 residues. Germline assignment: CDR1 LGHNA and CDR2 YSLEER. The CDR3: CASSQAHRGYEQFF. The CDR3 coding sequence is TGCGCCAGCAGCCAAGCCCATCGGGGCTATGAGCAGTTCTTC.

J is TRBJ1-3 and V is TRBV28; D is undetermined. Between the trimmed V and J ends, which lost 6 bases and 0 bases, there was a span of 9 bases. Germline V gene lookup returns CDR1 MDHEN and CDR2 SYDVKM. The length of the CDR3 is 14 residues. The CDR3 sequence: CASREPNSGNTIYF. The CDR3 nucleotides read TGTGCCAGCAGGGAACCTAACTCTGGAAACACCATATATTTT. Drawing the rest from reference TRBV28 and TRBJ1-3, the complete variable domain is DVKVTQSSRYLVKRTGEKVFLECVQDMDHENMFWYRQDPGLGLRLIYFSYDVKMKEKGDIPEGYSVSREKKERFSLILESASTNQTSMYLCASREPNSGNTIYFGEGSWLTVV.